This T cell receptor beta chain was obtained from a study of shared clonotypes between healthy human individuals (dated by TCRdb to between 2020 and 2021). As for the study more broadly: The cohort comprised a couple of women and a few men aged 18 to 49 years. Different laboratories and diverse techniques were used to prepare libraries and sequence TCR repertoires, to increase sequencing depth and limit assay-specific biases. Per donor, leukapheresis produced somewhere between about 0.94 and 9.5 billion PBMCs. For each donor, three plates each were used for CD4 naive and CD4 memory, two plates were used for CD8 naive, and one plate was used for CD8 memory. Blood TCR repertoires of about 5 healthy adults were deeply sequenced to estimate repertoire size and the extent of clonotype sharing between individuals.

For this clone: The antigen this receptor binds is unknown. No base-level quality is on record; no much larger clone is a single base apart.

General study outcomes and caveats: Across a few donors, around 5.4% of naive CD4, around 3.3% of naive CD8, 2% to 2.5% of memory CD4, and roughly 0.41% of memory CD8 clonotypes were shared. Estimated clonotype richness was generally larger for naive than for memory subsets. Compared with non-shared clonotypes, the clonotypes found in all four sorted-subset donors had higher generation probabilities. Only blood was sampled, and tissue TCR repertoires likely differ from those in blood. Pairwise subsampling led to the expectation that sequencing depth would affect the degree of clonotype sharing among donors. Because the study included only a small number of donors, the genetic and exposure-history diversity represented was limited. Rarefaction of sorted-subset datasets indicated incomplete sequencing despite the large sequencing depth.

Healthy HIV-negative adults with no recently reported acute infections or vaccinations were included as donors. Every donor was a Caucasian adult residing in Nashville, Tennessee, USA. CD4+ T cells were enriched by magnetic negative selection, after which naive cells were positively selected on CD45RA and the negative fraction was taken as the memory subset. After blood collection by leukapheresis, PBMCs were isolated using Ficoll-Histopaque density gradient centrifugation and then cryopreserved in the vapor phase of liquid nitrogen. Analytical flow cytometry was used to check the purity and quantity of every magnetically sorted T cell population. Each sorted fraction had its genomic DNA isolated and then quantified by UV absorbance on a Nanodrop 2000c. TCR CDR3 regions were amplified from genomic DNA by multiplex PCR using the deep immunoSEQ assay. For each cell subset, the extracted genomic DNA was distributed evenly across all wells of several immunoSEQ 96-well plates, and each plate served as one replicate. For sorted subsets, each replicate PCR was loaded with 200 to 250 ng genomic DNA, equivalent to 32,000 or so T cell genomes. The purified libraries were quantified using a Qubit 3.0 fluorometer, sized with a Bioanalyzer 2100, and then quantified again using the KAPA Library Quantification kit. Every immunoSEQ 96-well plate was sequenced on a dedicated single-read 150-cycle Illumina NextSeq 550 flow cell. In the original analysis: Because the immunoSEQ output held only junctional sequences and lacked quality scores, the filtering could not match the filtering applied to full-length reads. Sequences were annotated with PyIR, a Python wrapper for IgBLAST v1.9, using IMGT germline references to assign V/J genes and CDR3. Reads with weak V/J assignments (E-value above 1e-6), missing CDR3, stop codons, out-of-frame junctions, or ambiguous translated residues were removed. A V3J clonotype was defined by an identical inferred V gene, J gene, and CDR3 amino acid sequence. To compute the percentage overlap between repertoires, the number of shared unique clonotypes was divided by the size of the smaller repertoire. RTK rarefaction, the Chao1 estimator, and Recon v2.1 estimates of unobserved clonotypes were used to assess repertoire richness. Generation probabilities were computed with OLGA for all TCRbeta clonotypes obtained by the gDNA method from several donors. Here the immuneACCESS table is served through TCRdb, limited to in-frame sequences with V and J called. Missing clones are a known gap in these copies; in checked studies unresolved V genes cover under half, and the rest lacks a known reason. The V and J calls and the clone size are those of that table, but D and trimming were determined from the DNA. This sample lists more than 1.2 million clones; about 98.5% were detected once. The top ten clones comprise about 0.35% of the sample.

The sample consisted of naive CD4+ T cells sorted from blood. In the paper's terms, the cell subset or site label means: CD45RA+ positively selected. The source is a young man in good health.

Read as DNA, the sequence is TGTGCCAGCAGCTTGCCGCAGGGTAACACCGGGGAGCTGTTTTTT. Translated, it reads CASSLPQGNTGELFF. The sequence links TRBV5-6 to TRBJ2-2; a weak D assignment points to TRBD1 (5 bases agree). As encoded in the germline V gene, CDR1 is SGHDT while CDR2 is YYEEEE. Trimming removed 1 base from V and 2 bases from J, leaving 9 bases between the germline ends. Taken from cysteine to phenylalanine, the CDR3 has 15 residues. Kept here is only the CDR3 DNA, which spans 45 bases and is read in frame from base 1.